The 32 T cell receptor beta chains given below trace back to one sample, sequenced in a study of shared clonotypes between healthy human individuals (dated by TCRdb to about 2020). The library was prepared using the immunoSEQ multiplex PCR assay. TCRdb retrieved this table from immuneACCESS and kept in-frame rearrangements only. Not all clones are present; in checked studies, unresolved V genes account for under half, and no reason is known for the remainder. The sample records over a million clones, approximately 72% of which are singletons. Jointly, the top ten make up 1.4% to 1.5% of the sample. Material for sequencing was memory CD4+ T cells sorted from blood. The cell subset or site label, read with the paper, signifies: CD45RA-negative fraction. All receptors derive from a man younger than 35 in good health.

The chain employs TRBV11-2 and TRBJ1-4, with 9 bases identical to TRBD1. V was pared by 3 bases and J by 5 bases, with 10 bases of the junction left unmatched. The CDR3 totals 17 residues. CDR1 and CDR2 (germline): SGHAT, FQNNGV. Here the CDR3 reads CASSFGTGPLLNEKLFF. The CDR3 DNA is TGTGCCAGCAGCTTCGGGACAGGGCCTCTTTTGAATGAAAAACTGTTTTTT.

The CDR3, as DNA: TGTGCCAGCAGATCAAGCGGGCCGGCCTACGAGCAGTACTTC. As protein: CASRSSGPAYEQYF. The J gene is TRBJ2-7, the V gene TRBV6-6; D possibly corresponds to TRBD2 (6 bases). The length of the CDR3 is 14 residues. The ends were cut back, 6 bases at V and 2 bases at J, with 14 bases in the middle. CDR1 and CDR2 (germline): MNHNY, SVGAGI (reference sequence).

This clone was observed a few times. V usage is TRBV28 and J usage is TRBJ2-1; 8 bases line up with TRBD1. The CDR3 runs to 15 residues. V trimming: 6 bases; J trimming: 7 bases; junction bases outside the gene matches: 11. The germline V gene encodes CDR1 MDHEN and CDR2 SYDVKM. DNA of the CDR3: TGTGCCAGCAGGCTAAGCAAGACAGGGGTGAATGAGCAGTTCTTC. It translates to CASRLSKTGVNEQFF.

The CDR3, as DNA: TGTGCCAGCAGTTACTTGGGACAGGGGTCCTACGAGCAGTACTTC. Its translation is CASSYLGQGSYEQYF. This rearrangement joins TRBV6-6 to TRBJ2-7; 10 nucleotides match TRBD1. Germline lookup yields CDR1 MNHNY and CDR2 SVGAGI (reference sequence). The CDR3 sequence is 15 residues long. The J segment lost 1 base and the V segment lost 1 base, leaving 1 base of the junction unmatched.

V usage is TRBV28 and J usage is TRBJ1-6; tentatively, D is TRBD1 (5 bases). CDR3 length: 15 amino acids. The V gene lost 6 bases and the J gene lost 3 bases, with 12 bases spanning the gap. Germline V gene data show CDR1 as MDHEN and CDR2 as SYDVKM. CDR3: CASSGSDSYNSPLHF. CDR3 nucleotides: TGTGCCAGCAGCGGATCCGACAGCTATAATTCACCCCTCCACTTT.

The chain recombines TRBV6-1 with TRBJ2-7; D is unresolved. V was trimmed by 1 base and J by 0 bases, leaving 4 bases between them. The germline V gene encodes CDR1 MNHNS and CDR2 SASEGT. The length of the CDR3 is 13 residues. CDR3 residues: CASSEESSYEQYF. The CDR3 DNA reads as TGTGCCAGCAGTGAAGAGAGCTCCTACGAGCAGTACTTC.

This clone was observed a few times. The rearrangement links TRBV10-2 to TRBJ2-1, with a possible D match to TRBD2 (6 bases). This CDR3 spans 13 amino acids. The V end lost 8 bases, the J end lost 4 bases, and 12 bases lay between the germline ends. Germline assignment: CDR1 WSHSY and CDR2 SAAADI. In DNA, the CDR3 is TGCGCCAGCTTGGGGGGAGAATACAATGAGCAGTTCTTC. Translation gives CASLGGEYNEQFF.

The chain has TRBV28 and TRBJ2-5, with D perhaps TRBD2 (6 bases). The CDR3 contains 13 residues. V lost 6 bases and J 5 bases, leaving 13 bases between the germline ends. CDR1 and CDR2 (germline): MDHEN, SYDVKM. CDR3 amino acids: CASSPGGVETQYF. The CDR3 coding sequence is TGTGCCAGCAGCCCCGGCGGGGTGGAGACCCAGTACTTC.

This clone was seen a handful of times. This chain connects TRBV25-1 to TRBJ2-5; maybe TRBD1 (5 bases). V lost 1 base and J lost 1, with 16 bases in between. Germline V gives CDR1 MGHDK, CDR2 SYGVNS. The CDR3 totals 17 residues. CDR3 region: CASSEWDLGQGQETQYF. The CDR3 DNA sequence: TGTGCCAGCAGTGAATGGGATTTGGGGCAGGGCCAAGAGACCCAGTACTTC.

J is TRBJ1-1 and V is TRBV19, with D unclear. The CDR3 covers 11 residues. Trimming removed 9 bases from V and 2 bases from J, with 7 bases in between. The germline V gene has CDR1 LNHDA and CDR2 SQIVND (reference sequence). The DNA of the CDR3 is TGTGCCAGCTACAGAAACACTGAAGCTTTCTTT. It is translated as CASYRNTEAFF.

This CDR3 is CASSPLTSTDTQYF. CDR3 DNA: TGTGCCAGCAGCCCGCTAACTAGCACAGATACGCAGTATTTT. The rearrangement uses TRBV5-4 and TRBJ2-3; D gene ambiguous. Per the germline V gene, CDR1 is SGHNT and CDR2 is YYREEE (reference sequence). The CDR3 spans 14 residues. V was shortened by 4 bases and J by 0 bases, with 9 bases between the two germline ends.

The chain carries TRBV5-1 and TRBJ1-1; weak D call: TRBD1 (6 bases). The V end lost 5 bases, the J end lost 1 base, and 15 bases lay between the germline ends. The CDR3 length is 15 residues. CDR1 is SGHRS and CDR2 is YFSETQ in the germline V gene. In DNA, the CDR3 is TGCGCCAGCAGGGCTACAACGACAGGGAACACTGAAGCTTTCTTT. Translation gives CASRATTTGNTEAFF.

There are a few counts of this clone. In DNA, the CDR3 is TGTGCCAGCAGCTTGGATCCTTACAGCCTCCAAGAGACCCAGTACTTC. Its translation: CASSLDPYSLQETQYF. This chain uses TRBV5-5 with TRBJ2-5; no clear D. This CDR3 spans 16 amino acids. Germline-derived CDR1 and CDR2 are SGHKS and YYEKEE (reference sequence). V was trimmed by 0 bases and J by 1 base, leaving 13 bases between them.

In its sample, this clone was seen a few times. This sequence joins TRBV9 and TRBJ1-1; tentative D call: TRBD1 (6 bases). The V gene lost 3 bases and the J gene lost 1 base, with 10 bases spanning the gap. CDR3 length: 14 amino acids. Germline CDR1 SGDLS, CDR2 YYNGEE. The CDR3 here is CASSATGRNTEAFF. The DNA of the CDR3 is TGTGCCAGCAGCGCCACAGGGCGGAACACTGAAGCTTTCTTT. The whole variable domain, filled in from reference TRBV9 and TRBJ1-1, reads DSGVTQTPKHLITATGQRVTLRCSPRSGDLSVYWYQQSLDQGLQFLIQYYNGEERAKGNILERFSAQQFPDLHSELNLSSLELGDSALYFCASSATGRNTEAFFGQGTRLTVV.

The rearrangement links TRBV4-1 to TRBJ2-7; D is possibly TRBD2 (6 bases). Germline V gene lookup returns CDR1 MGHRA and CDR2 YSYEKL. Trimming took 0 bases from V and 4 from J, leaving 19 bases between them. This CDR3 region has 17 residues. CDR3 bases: TGCGCCAGCAGCCAAGATTGGAGGGTGGCAGGGCTTTACGAGCAGTACTTC. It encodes CASSQDWRVAGLYEQYF.

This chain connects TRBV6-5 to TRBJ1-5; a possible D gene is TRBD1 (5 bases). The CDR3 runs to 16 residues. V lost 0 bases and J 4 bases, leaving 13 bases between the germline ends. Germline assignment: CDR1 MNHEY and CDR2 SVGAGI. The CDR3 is CASSYSYRGGNQPQHF. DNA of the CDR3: TGTGCCAGCAGTTACTCGTATAGGGGAGGGAATCAGCCCCAGCATTTT.

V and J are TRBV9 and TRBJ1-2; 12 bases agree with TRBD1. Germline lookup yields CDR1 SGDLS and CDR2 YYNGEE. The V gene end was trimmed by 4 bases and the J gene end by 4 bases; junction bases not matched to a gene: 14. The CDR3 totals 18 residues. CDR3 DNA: TGTGCCAGCAGCCCCTCGTCCCGGGACAGGGGGCGACGCTATGGCTACACCTTC. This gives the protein CASSPSSRDRGRRYGYTF.

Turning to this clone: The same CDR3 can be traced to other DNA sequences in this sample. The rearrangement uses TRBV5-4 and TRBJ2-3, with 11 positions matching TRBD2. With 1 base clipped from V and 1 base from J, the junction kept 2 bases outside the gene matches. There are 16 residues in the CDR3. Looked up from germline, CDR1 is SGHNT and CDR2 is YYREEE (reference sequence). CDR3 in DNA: TGTGCCAGCAGCTTGAAACTAGCGGGGGGCACAGATACGCAGTATTTT. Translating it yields CASSLKLAGGTDTQYF.

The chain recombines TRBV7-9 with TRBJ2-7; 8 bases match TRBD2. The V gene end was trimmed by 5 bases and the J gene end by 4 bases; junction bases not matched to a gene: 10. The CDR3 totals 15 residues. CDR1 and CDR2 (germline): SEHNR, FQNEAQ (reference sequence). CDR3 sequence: CASSRPSGSTYEQYF. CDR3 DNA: TGTGCCAGCAGCAGACCCAGCGGGAGCACGTACGAGCAGTACTTC.

The CDR3 bases are TGTGCCATCAGCCCCGGGGGGATGAACACTGAAGCTTTCTTT. Translating it yields CAISPGGMNTEAFF. The V call is TRBV10-3, the J call TRBJ1-1, with D tentatively TRBD1 (5 bases). The CDR3 has 14 amino acids. Trimming took off 6 bases at V and 0 bases at J, with 11 bases between the two ends. CDR1 and CDR2 from the germline V gene are ENHRY and SYGVKD.

The CDR3 coding sequence is TGTGCCAGCAGCTTAATAACGGGACAGGGGTACTATGGCTACACCTTC. As protein: CASSLITGQGYYGYTF. This chain joins TRBV7-9 and TRBJ1-2, with 10 bases aligning to TRBD1. CDR3 length equals 16 residues. The V gene's germline CDR1 is SEHNR and CDR2 FQNEAQ (reference sequence). After removal of 2 bases from V and 3 bases from J, the junction contained 6 bases not matched to a gene.

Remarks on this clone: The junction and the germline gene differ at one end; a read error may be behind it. In DNA form, the CDR3 reads TGTGCTAGCAGCCTGGCCGGGGGAGCCTACAATGAGCAGTTCTTC. Translation: CASSLAGGAYNEQFF. This chain joins TRBV7-7 and TRBJ2-1; D perhaps matches TRBD2 (6 bases). The CDR3 length is 15 residues. Germline CDR1 is SSHAT and CDR2 is FNYEAQ (reference sequence).

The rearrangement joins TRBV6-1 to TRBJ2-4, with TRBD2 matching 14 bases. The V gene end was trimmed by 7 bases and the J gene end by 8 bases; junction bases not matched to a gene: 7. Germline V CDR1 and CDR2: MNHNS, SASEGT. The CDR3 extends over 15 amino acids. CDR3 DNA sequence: TGTGCCAGCAAAGGGACTAGCGGGAGACAAGACATTCAGTACTTC. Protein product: CASKGTSGRQDIQYF.

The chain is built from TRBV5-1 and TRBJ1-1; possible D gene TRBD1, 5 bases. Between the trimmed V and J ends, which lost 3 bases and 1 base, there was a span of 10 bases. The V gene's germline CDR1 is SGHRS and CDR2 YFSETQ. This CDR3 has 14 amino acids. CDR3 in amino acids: CASSYGGSNTEAFF. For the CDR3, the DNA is TGCGCCAGCAGCTACGGGGGATCGAACACTGAAGCTTTCTTT. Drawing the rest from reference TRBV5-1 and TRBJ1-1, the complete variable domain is KAGVTQTPRYLIKTRGQQVTLSCSPISGHRSVSWYQQTPGQGLQFLFEYFSETQRNKGNFPGRFSGRQFSNSRSEMNVSTLELGDSALYLCASSYGGSNTEAFFGQGTRLTVV.

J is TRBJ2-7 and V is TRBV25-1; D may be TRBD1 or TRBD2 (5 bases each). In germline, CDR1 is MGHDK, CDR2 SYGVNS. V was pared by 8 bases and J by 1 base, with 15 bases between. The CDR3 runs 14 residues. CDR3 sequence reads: CASPGRKESYEQYF. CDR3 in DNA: TGTGCCAGCCCGGGACGCAAGGAGTCCTACGAGCAGTACTTC.

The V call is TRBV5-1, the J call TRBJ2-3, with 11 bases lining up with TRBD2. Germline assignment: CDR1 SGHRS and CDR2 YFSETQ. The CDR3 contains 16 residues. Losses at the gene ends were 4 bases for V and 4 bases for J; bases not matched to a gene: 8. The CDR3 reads CASSTTSGSISDTQYF. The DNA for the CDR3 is TGCGCCAGCAGCACCACTAGCGGGAGTATTTCAGATACGCAGTATTTT.

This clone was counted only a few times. CDR3 in amino acids: CASSVEGPNQPQHF. The CDR3 DNA follows: TGTGCCAGCAGCGTAGAGGGACCAAATCAGCCCCAGCATTTT. The rearrangement links TRBV9 to TRBJ1-5, with D maybe TRBD1 (5 bases). CDR1 SGDLS and CDR2 YYNGEE come from the germline V gene. The CDR3 loop spans 14 amino acids. Between the trimmed V and J ends, which lost 0 bases and 4 bases, there was a span of 8 bases.

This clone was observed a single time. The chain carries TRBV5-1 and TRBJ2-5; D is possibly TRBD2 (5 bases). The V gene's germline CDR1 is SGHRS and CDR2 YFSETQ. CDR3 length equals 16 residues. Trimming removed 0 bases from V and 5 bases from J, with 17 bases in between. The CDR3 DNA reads TGCGCCAGCAGCTTGGAAGCGGCCGCGCCCGGGGAGACCCAGTACTTC. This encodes CASSLEAAAPGETQYF. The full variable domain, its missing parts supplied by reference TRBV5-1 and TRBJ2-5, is KAGVTQTPRYLIKTRGQQVTLSCSPISGHRSVSWYQQTPGQGLQFLFEYFSETQRNKGNFPGRFSGRQFSNSRSEMNVSTLELGDSALYLCASSLEAAAPGETQYFGPGTRLLVL.

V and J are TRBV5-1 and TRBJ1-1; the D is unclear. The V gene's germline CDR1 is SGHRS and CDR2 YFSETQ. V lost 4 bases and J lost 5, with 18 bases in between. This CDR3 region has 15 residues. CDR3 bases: TGCGCCAGCAGCCCGCTTAACCCCGGAGGGACTGAAGCTTTCTTT. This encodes CASSPLNPGGTEAFF.

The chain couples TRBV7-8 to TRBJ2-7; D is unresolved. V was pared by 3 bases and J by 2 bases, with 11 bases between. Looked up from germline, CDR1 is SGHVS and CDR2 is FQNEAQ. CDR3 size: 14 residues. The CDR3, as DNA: TGTGCCAGCAGCTTTCGTACTACGACCTACGAGCAGTACTTC. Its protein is CASSFRTTTYEQYF. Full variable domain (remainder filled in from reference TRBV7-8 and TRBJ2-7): GAGVSQSPRYKVAKRGQDVALRCDPISGHVSLFWYQQALGQGPEFLTYFQNEAQLDKSGLPSDRFFAERPEGSVSTLKIQRTQQEDSAVYLCASSFRTTTYEQYFGPGTRLTVT.

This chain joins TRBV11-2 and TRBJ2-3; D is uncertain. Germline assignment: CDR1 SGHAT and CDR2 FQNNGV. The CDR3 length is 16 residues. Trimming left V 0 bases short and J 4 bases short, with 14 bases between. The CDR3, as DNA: TGTGCCAGCAGCTTAGAGGGCCCCGGTTGGGCAGATACGCAGTATTTT. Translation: CASSLEGPGWADTQYF.

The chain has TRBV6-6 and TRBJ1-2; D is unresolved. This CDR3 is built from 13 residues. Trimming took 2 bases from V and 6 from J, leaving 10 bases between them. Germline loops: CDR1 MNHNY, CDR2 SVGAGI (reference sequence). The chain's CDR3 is CASSYRERNGYTF. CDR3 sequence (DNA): TGTGCCAGCAGTTACAGGGAAAGGAATGGCTACACCTTC.